Presented here are 20 T cell receptor beta chains from one specimen sequenced in a study of OX40 agonist ivuxolimab in advanced cancers. Data came from immunoSEQ multiplex PCR; TCRdb stores just in-frame clones and leaves some out. Altogether 77,000 or so clones are present, around nine tenths being singletons, with the ten largest covering 0.43%. The source was CD4+ or CD8+ T cells sorted from blood, collected in a trial of the OX40 agonist ivuxolimab. The receptors here all came from an adult with an advanced solid tumor such as melanoma, head and neck, liver or kidney cancer.

This clone has just a few counts. The chain uses TRBV5-4 and TRBJ2-3, with 8 bases that match TRBD2. CDR1 SGHNT and CDR2 YYREEE come from the germline V gene (reference sequence). The trim removed 0 bases at V and 3 bases at J, leaving 9 bases unmatched. The CDR3 runs 17 residues. The CDR3 DNA is TGTGCCAGCAGCTTGGACGAGAGGGAGCGGGAGACAGATACGCAGTATTTT. As protein: CASSLDERERETDTQYF. Based on the CDR3 plus reference TRBV5-4 and TRBJ2-3, the full variable domain is ETGVTQSPTHLIKTRGQQVTLRCSSQSGHNTVSWYQQALGQGPQFIFQYYREEENGRGNFPPRFSGLQFPNYSSELNVNALELDDSALYLCASSLDERERETDTQYFGPGTRLTVL.

This chain joins TRBV2 and TRBJ2-1, with a weak D call TRBD2 (6 bases). The V gene lost 6 bases and the J gene lost 3 bases, with 12 bases spanning the gap. Germline V lookup: CDR1 SNHLY, CDR2 FYNNEI. The CDR3 spans 14 residues. The CDR3 protein is CASSLRRDYNEQFF. The CDR3 nucleotides are TGTGCCAGCAGCCTCCGGCGGGACTACAATGAGCAGTTCTTC. The entire variable domain, with the rest obtained from reference TRBV2 and TRBJ2-1, is as follows: EPEVTQTPSHQVTQMGQEVILRCVPISNHLYFYWYRQILGQKVEFLVSFYNNEISEKSEIFDDQFSVERPDGSNFTLKIRSTKLEDSAMYFCASSLRRDYNEQFFGPGTRLTVL.

This rearrangement joins TRBV28 to TRBJ1-2, with a possible D match to TRBD1 (6 bases). Trimming took 8 bases from V and 0 from J, leaving 13 bases between them. The CDR3 is made up of 14 amino acids. From germline, CDR1 is MDHEN and CDR2 SYDVKM. DNA for the CDR3: TGTGCCAGCGGGAAGGGGGACCCTAACTATGGCTACACCTTC. Translation: CASGKGDPNYGYTF.

The V gene is TRBV30, the J gene TRBJ1-1; tentatively, D is TRBD1 (5 bases). The CDR3 has 14 residues. Between the trimmed V and J ends, which lost 6 bases and 7 bases, there was a span of 21 bases. Per the germline V gene, CDR1 is GTSNPN and CDR2 is SVGIG (reference sequence). CDR3 region: CACCSGHVLCEAFF. DNA of the CDR3: TGTGCCTGTTGCTCCGGACACGTGTTATGTGAAGCTTTCTTT.

This clone was found once. This chain joins TRBV19 and TRBJ2-5, with 7 nucleotides matching TRBD1. The trim removed 7 bases at V and 1 base at J, leaving 6 bases unmatched. The CDR3 spans 14 residues. Germline values: CDR1 LNHDA, CDR2 SQIVND (reference sequence). The CDR3: CASNPTGTQETQYF. As DNA, the CDR3 is TGTGCCAGTAACCCGACAGGGACCCAAGAGACCCAGTACTTC.

The chain is built from TRBV2 and TRBJ2-1; 10 bases line up with TRBD2. From germline, CDR1 is SNHLY and CDR2 FYNNEI. V trimming: 6 bases; J trimming: 5 bases; junction bases outside the gene matches: 10. This CDR3 comprises 16 residues. The CDR3 reads CASRPGLATRNNEQFF. The DNA of the CDR3 is TGTGCCAGCAGACCGGGACTAGCGACACGAAACAATGAGCAGTTCTTC. Based on the CDR3 plus reference TRBV2 and TRBJ2-1, the full variable domain is EPEVTQTPSHQVTQMGQEVILRCVPISNHLYFYWYRQILGQKVEFLVSFYNNEISEKSEIFDDQFSVERPDGSNFTLKIRSTKLEDSAMYFCASRPGLATRNNEQFFGPGTRLTVL.

The chain employs TRBV19 and TRBJ2-3; 10 bases align to TRBD1. With 3 bases clipped from V and 4 bases from J, the junction kept 4 bases outside the gene matches. Germline-derived CDR1 and CDR2 are LNHDA and SQIVND (reference sequence). The CDR3 covers 15 residues. The CDR3: CASSMGQGTADTQYF. In nucleotides, the CDR3 is TGTGCCAGTAGTATGGGACAGGGGACGGCAGATACGCAGTATTTT. Together with reference TRBV19 and TRBJ2-3, the CDR3 gives the full variable domain: DGGITQSPKYLFRKEGQNVTLSCEQNLNHDAMYWYRQDPGQGLRLIYYSQIVNDFQKGDIAEGYSVSREKKESFPLTVTSAQKNPTAFYLCASSMGQGTADTQYFGPGTRLTVL.

The genes are TRBV14 and TRBJ1-1, with unresolved D. V lost 0 bases to trimming and J lost 0 bases, with 11 bases between them. This CDR3 contains 16 residues. CDR1 and CDR2 (germline): SGHDN, FVKESK. CDR3 sequence: CASSQDEGQLNTEAFF. The DNA of the CDR3 is TGTGCCAGCAGCCAAGATGAGGGTCAGCTGAACACTGAAGCTTTCTTT.

The chain carries TRBV19 and TRBJ2-5; D perhaps matches TRBD1 (7 bases). Germline loops: CDR1 LNHDA, CDR2 SQIVND (reference sequence). The CDR3 has 15 residues. V was clipped by 10 bases and J by 5 bases, with 23 bases between them. The CDR3 protein is CATSSQGGVLETQYF. The CDR3 bases are TGTGCCACCTCCTCCCAGGGGGGCGTCTTGGAGACCCAGTACTTC.

This chain connects TRBV5-8 to TRBJ1-4; D unresolved. Matching the DNA end better, TRBJ2-2 makes the J call doubtful. The CDR3 spans 11 residues. CDR1 is SGHTS, CDR2 YDEGEE, per germline. Here the CDR3 reads CASSLNRELFF. Here the CDR3 DNA reads TGTGCCAGCAGCCTTAACCGGGAGCTGTTTTTT.

The CDR3 DNA follows: TGCAGCACAATAGCGGGGGGGACAGATACGCAGTATTTT. This codes for CSTIAGGTDTQYF. The chain recombines TRBV29-1 with TRBJ2-3; 11 bases line up with TRBD2. J gave up 3 bases and V 8 bases, and 4 bases lay outside the gene matches. The CDR3 length is 13 residues. In germline, CDR1 is SQVTM, CDR2 ANQGSEA.

The table lists this clone with a few counts. V gene TRBV28 combines with J gene TRBJ1-2; TRBD1 matches at 7 bases. The CDR3 is made up of 15 amino acids. Unmatched junction bases numbered 10, after V lost 3 bases and J lost 6 bases. In germline, CDR1 is MDHEN, CDR2 SYDVKM. The CDR3 reads CASSLGGVQGHGYTF. Here the CDR3 DNA reads TGTGCCAGCAGTTTGGGCGGGGTACAGGGGCATGGCTACACCTTC.

The gene calls are TRBV10-1 and TRBJ2-5; 7 bases line up with TRBD1. The CDR3 contains 11 residues. J lost 3 bases, V lost 8 bases, and 0 bases had no gene match. The germline gives CDR1 WNHNN, CDR2 SYGVQD (reference sequence). As DNA, the CDR3 is TGCGCCAGCGGGACAGAAGAGACCCAGTACTTC. It encodes CASGTEETQYF.

The genes are TRBV18 and TRBJ2-6; D might be TRBD1 (5 bases). CDR1 and CDR2 from the germline V gene are KGHSH and LQKENI. The V gene lost 3 bases and the J gene lost 0 bases, with 6 bases spanning the gap. The CDR3 has 15 residues. The CDR3 loop is CASSPTGSGANVLTF. DNA for the CDR3: TGTGCCAGCTCACCCACAGGCTCTGGGGCCAACGTCCTGACTTTC.

The chain is built from TRBV19 and TRBJ1-4; D remains unclear. The CDR3 loop spans 16 amino acids. V gave up 4 bases and J gave up 5 bases, with 17 bases separating them. Germline V lookup: CDR1 LNHDA, CDR2 SQIVND (reference sequence). This CDR3 is CASSRGAHVGNEKLFF. Written as DNA, the CDR3 is TGTGCCAGTAGTAGAGGTGCGCACGTAGGGAATGAAAAACTGTTTTTT.

The rearrangement joins TRBV20-1 to TRBJ1-1; the D is unclear. The CDR3 length is 11 residues. Germline-derived CDR1 and CDR2 are DFQATT and SNEGSKA (reference sequence). V was pared by 4 bases and J by 7 bases, with 10 bases between. CDR3 DNA: TGCAGTGCTACAGCAACAGATGAAGCTTTCTTT. It translates to CSATATDEAFF.

The gene calls are TRBV7-4 and TRBJ1-6; D is possibly TRBD1 (5 bases). The CDR3 length is 14 residues. Germline V CDR1 and CDR2: SGHVT, SQSDAQ. V lost 2 bases to trimming and J lost 7 bases, with 9 bases between them. The CDR3 protein is CASSLKGRNSPLHF. The CDR3, as DNA: TGTGCCAGCAGCTTAAAGGGGCGGAATTCACCCCTCCACTTT.

The chain employs TRBV28 and TRBJ2-5; 12 nucleotides match TRBD2. The CDR3 runs to 14 residues. CDR1 is MDHEN and CDR2 is SYDVKM in the germline V gene. Germline trimming cut 8 bases from V and 3 bases from J; bases unmatched to any gene: 4. The CDR3 nucleotides read TGTGCCAGCGGCCGACTAGCGGGAGAAGAGACCCAGTACTTC. Its translation is CASGRLAGEETQYF.

CDR3 protein: CASSLTGTGRYNEQFF. For the CDR3, the DNA is TGTGCCAGCAGCTTAACCGGGACAGGGAGATACAATGAGCAGTTCTTC. This chain joins TRBV28 and TRBJ2-1, with 9 positions matching TRBD1. From germline, CDR1 is MDHEN and CDR2 SYDVKM. J gave up 4 bases and V 6 bases, and 10 bases lay outside the gene matches. CDR3 length: 16 amino acids.

The J gene is TRBJ2-3, the V gene TRBV5-1; D is ambiguous. Germline V gene sequence: CDR1 SGHRS, CDR2 YFSETQ. The CDR3 consists of 15 residues. Trimming removed 0 bases at V and 1 base at J, with 9 bases between. CDR3 amino acids: CASSLADQGTDTQYF. The CDR3 DNA reads TGCGCCAGCAGCTTGGCTGACCAGGGCACAGATACGCAGTATTTT.